Listed here are 9 T cell receptor beta chains from one sample, sequenced in a study of blood T cell repertoires in COVID-19. Sequencing used immunoSEQ multiplex PCR; TCRdb keeps in-frame clones, though not all of them. The sample yields 200,000 to 250,000 clones, approximately 81% seen once. Sequenced sample: PBMCs or T cells enriched from blood (not recorded which). All receptors come from a man in his forties or fifties who had recovered from COVID-19.

The chain joins TRBV5-1 to TRBJ2-2; 10 bases fit TRBD1. The V segment lost 1 base and the J segment 4 bases; nucleotides outside the gene matches: 4. The germline V gene encodes CDR1 SGHRS and CDR2 YFSETQ. The CDR3 extends over 16 amino acids. The CDR3 spells CASSLMGQGTTGELFF. CDR3 sequence (DNA): TGCGCCAGCAGCTTGATGGGACAGGGGACCACCGGGGAGCTGTTTTTT.

This clone occurred many times. The chain is built from TRBV7-9 and TRBJ1-1; possible D gene TRBD1, 6 bases. Trimming removed 5 bases from V and 10 bases from J, with 11 bases in between. The CDR3 spans 11 residues. CDR1 SEHNR and CDR2 FQNEAQ come from the germline V gene (reference sequence). CDR3 nucleotides: TGTGCCAGCAGCACAGGGAGGGGAGCTTTCTTT. Its protein product is CASSTGRGAFF.

The chain recombines TRBV19 with TRBJ2-3; 8 nucleotides line up with TRBD1. This CDR3 has 16 amino acids. Per the germline V gene, CDR1 is LNHDA and CDR2 is SQIVND (reference sequence). The junction had 10 bases not matched to a gene; V was cut back by 6 bases and J by 2 bases. The CDR3: CASSRTGRSSTDTQYF. The CDR3 nucleotides are TGTGCCAGTAGCCGGACAGGGAGATCGTCCACAGATACGCAGTATTTT.

This clone was seen only a few times. The V call is TRBV12-3 or TRBV12-4, the J call TRBJ2-7; D not resolved. This CDR3 has 12 residues. V dropped 2 bases and J dropped 6 bases, with 8 bases sitting between them. CDR3 region: CASSLPGSEQYF. The CDR3 region has the DNA TGTGCCAGCAGTTTACCCGGGTCCGAGCAGTACTTC.

The chain combines TRBV19 with TRBJ2-1; TRBD2 is a possible D gene (6 bases). Germline V lookup: CDR1 LNHDA, CDR2 SQIVND (reference sequence). This CDR3 has 15 amino acids. The V gene lost 9 bases and the J gene lost 2 bases, with 17 bases spanning the gap. DNA of the CDR3: TGTGCCAGCAGCCTGGCGGTAGCGGCCTACAATGAGCAGTTCTTC. As protein: CASSLAVAAYNEQFF.

The chain combines TRBV7-9 with TRBJ2-5; D perhaps matches TRBD1 (5 bases). The length of the CDR3 is 13 residues. CDR1 is SEHNR and CDR2 is FQNEAQ in the germline V gene (reference sequence). Trimming pared 6 bases from V and 4 bases from J, leaving 12 bases between. CDR3 nucleotides: TGTGCCAGCAGTCAAGACAGTGGAGAGACCCAGTACTTC. Encoded protein: CASSQDSGETQYF.

The V call is TRBV19, the J call TRBJ2-3; 8 positions agree with TRBD2. After removal of 4 bases from V and 0 bases from J, the junction contained 9 bases not matched to a gene. Germline V gives CDR1 LNHDA, CDR2 SQIVND (reference sequence). CDR3 length: 17 amino acids. CDR3 nucleotide sequence: TGTGCCAGTAGTAAGGTCGGTAGCGGGATTAGCACAGATACGCAGTATTTT. Translating it yields CASSKVGSGISTDTQYF. Combining the CDR3 with reference TRBV19 and TRBJ2-3 gives the whole variable domain DGGITQSPKYLFRKEGQNVTLSCEQNLNHDAMYWYRQDPGQGLRLIYYSQIVNDFQKGDIAEGYSVSREKKESFPLTVTSAQKNPTAFYLCASSKVGSGISTDTQYFGPGTRLTVL.

Only a few counts were recorded for this clone. V gene TRBV19 combines with J gene TRBJ2-5, with D perhaps matching TRBD1 (7 bases). CDR3 size: 14 residues. The V end lost 4 bases, the J end lost 2 bases, and 11 bases lay between the germline ends. Germline loops: CDR1 LNHDA, CDR2 SQIVND (reference sequence). CDR3: CASSTGGGQETQYF. The CDR3 DNA follows: TGTGCCAGTAGTACAGGGGGAGGACAAGAGACCCAGTACTTC.

V is TRBV6-1 and J is TRBJ1-2; TRBD1 matches 9 bases. CDR1 is MNHNS and CDR2 is SASEGT in the germline V gene. The junction had 3 bases not matched to a gene; V was cut back by 3 bases and J by 7 bases. The CDR3 contains 13 residues. The CDR3 sequence is CASSDQTGGGYTF. The CDR3 DNA sequence: TGTGCCAGCAGTGACCAGACAGGGGGTGGCTACACCTTC.